This T cell receptor beta chain derives from a study of T cells after posttransplantation cyclophosphamide. The naive gate required viable CD3+CD4+ or CD3+CD8+ cells with CCR7+CD45RA+CD45RO-CD95-CD27+CD28+ phenotype. This related bone marrow graft donor gave peripheral blood on the day of marrow donation. The CDR3 is made up of 15 amino acids. Trimming cost V 0 bases and J 8 bases; bases outside gene matches: 7. CDR1 SGHRS and CDR2 YFSETQ come from the germline V gene. Repertoires were generated with immunoSEQ multiplex PCR, while TCRdb's copy carries only in-frame clones and drops some. The sample includes roughly 30,000 clones, about 91% of them seen just once.

This rearrangement joins TRBV5-1 to TRBJ2-1, with 8 bases fitting TRBD2. The receptor's source is a man aged 25-40 years in good health and a related stem cell transplant donor. Sequenced: naive CD4+ T cells sorted from blood. This CDR3 reads CASSLAGTSSHEQFF. Here the CDR3 DNA reads TGCGCCAGCAGCTTGGCAGGGACTAGTTCCCATGAGCAGTTCTTC.